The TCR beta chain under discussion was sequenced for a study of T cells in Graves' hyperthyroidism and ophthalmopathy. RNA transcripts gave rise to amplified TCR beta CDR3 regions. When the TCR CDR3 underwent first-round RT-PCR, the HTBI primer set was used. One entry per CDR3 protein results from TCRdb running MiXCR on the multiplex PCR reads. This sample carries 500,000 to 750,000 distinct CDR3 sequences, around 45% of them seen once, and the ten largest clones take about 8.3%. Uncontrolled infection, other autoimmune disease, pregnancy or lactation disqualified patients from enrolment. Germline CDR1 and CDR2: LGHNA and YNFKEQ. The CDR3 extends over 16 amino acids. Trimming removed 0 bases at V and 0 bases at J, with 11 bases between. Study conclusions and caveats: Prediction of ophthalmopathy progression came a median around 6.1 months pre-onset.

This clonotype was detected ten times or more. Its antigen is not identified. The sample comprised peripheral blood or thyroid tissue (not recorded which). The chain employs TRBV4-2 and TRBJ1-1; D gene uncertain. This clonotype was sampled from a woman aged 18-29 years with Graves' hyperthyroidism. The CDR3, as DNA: TGTGCCAGCAGCCAAGAAAGCCCGGTTATGAACACTGAAGCTTTCTTT. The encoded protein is CASSQESPVMNTEAFF.